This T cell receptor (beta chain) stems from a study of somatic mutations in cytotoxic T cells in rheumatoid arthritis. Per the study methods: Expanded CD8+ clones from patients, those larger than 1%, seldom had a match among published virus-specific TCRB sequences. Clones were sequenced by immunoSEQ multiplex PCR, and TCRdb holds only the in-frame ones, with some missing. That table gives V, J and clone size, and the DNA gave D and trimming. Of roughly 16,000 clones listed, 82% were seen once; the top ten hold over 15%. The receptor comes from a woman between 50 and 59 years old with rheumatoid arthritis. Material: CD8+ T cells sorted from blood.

CDR3 nucleotide sequence: TGCGCCAGCAGCCAAGACCCTGATTCGGGAACTGAAGCTTTCTTT. Translated: CASSQDPDSGTEAFF. This chain joins TRBV4-3 and TRBJ1-1, with unresolved D. The CDR3 has 15 residues. CDR1 LGHNA and CDR2 YSLEER come from the germline V gene. V lost 0 bases and J lost 5, with 13 bases in between.